This is a list of T cell receptor beta chains from one sample in a study of CD8+ T cells in alopecia areata. TCRdb's copy holds only in-frame clones and misses some; the assay was immunoSEQ multiplex PCR. The sample records 150,000 to 200,000 clones, about 70% being singletons. Sequenced here: CD8+ T cells sorted from blood, sampled at week 0. The receptors here all came from a human donor with alopecia areata. Each CDR3 is given with its conserved first and last residue. The D gene is left open where the match is weak. Only part of the rows carry a size: once, few, many, or a class if the clone is expanded.

v_call: TRBV15
d_call: .
clone_size: .
cdr3_length: 14
j_call: TRBJ2-7
cdr3_nt: TGTGCCACCAGCAGAGTGCAGGGGACCTACGAGCAGTACTTC
cdr3_aa: CATSRVQGTYEQYF

v_call: TRBV6-6
d_call: .
clone_size: .
cdr3_length: 12
j_call: TRBJ2-1
cdr3_nt: TGTGCCAGCAGTCAGGGGTTAAATGAGCAGTTCTTC
cdr3_aa: CASSQGLNEQFF

v_call: TRBV9
d_call: TRBD2
clone_size: few
cdr3_length: 14
j_call: TRBJ2-3
cdr3_nt: TGTGCCAGCAGCGTAGTGGGAGCGGGGGCGACGCAGTATTTT
cdr3_aa: CASSVVGAGATQYF

v_call: TRBV27
d_call: .
clone_size: .
cdr3_length: 11
j_call: TRBJ2-1
cdr3_nt: TGTGCCAGCACGAGGGGGGTTGAGCAGTTCTTC
cdr3_aa: CASTRGVEQFF

v_call: TRBV9
d_call: TRBD1
clone_size: few
cdr3_length: 13
j_call: TRBJ1-2
cdr3_nt: TGTGCCAGCAGCGCCGGGACAGGGAAGGGCTACACCTTC
cdr3_aa: CASSAGTGKGYTF

v_call: TRBV29-1
d_call: .
clone_size: .
cdr3_length: 15
j_call: TRBJ2-1
cdr3_nt: TGCAGCGTTGATGGTACAGGGAGCTCCTACAATGAGCAGTTCTTC
cdr3_aa: CSVDGTGSSYNEQFF

v_call: TRBV12-5
d_call: .
clone_size: few
cdr3_length: 14
j_call: TRBJ2-1
cdr3_nt: TGTGCTAGTGGTCCACAGGGACACTACAATGAGCAGTTCTTC
cdr3_aa: CASGPQGHYNEQFF

v_call: TRBV12-5
d_call: .
clone_size: .
cdr3_length: 11
j_call: TRBJ2-1
cdr3_nt: TGTGCTAGTGGTTTGGTACCGGGTTGGGTCTTC
cdr3_aa: CASGLVPGWVF

v_call: TRBV15
d_call: .
clone_size: .
cdr3_length: 13
j_call: TRBJ2-1
cdr3_nt: TGTGCCACAACTCGAGGGTCTTACAATGAGCAGTTCTTC
cdr3_aa: CATTRGSYNEQFF

v_call: TRBV15
d_call: .
clone_size: few
cdr3_length: 14
j_call: TRBJ2-1
cdr3_nt: TGTGCCACCAGCAGCGGTCCTGGTAACGATGAGCAGTTCTTC
cdr3_aa: CATSSGPGNDEQFF

v_call: TRBV30
d_call: .
clone_size: .
cdr3_length: 15
j_call: TRBJ2-7
cdr3_nt: TGTGCCTGGAGTGTAGGAGCGGGCCTGAGGGACGAGCAGTACTTC
cdr3_aa: CAWSVGAGLRDEQYF

v_call: TRBV28
d_call: TRBD1
clone_size: few
cdr3_length: 14
j_call: TRBJ2-7
cdr3_nt: TGTGCCAGCAGTTGGTGGACAGGGGTAAACGAGCAGTACTTC
cdr3_aa: CASSWWTGVNEQYF

v_call: TRBV27
d_call: .
clone_size: few
cdr3_length: 13
j_call: TRBJ2-2
cdr3_nt: TGTGCCAGCAGTAGGGCAATAACCGGGGAGCTGTTTTTT
cdr3_aa: CASSRAITGELFF

v_call: TRBV5-1
d_call: TRBD2
clone_size: .
cdr3_length: 14
j_call: TRBJ2-5
cdr3_nt: TGCGCCAGCAAGACTAGCGGGCTTCAAGAGACCCAGTACTTC
cdr3_aa: CASKTSGLQETQYF

v_call: TRBV27
d_call: .
clone_size: .
cdr3_length: 13
j_call: TRBJ1-2
cdr3_nt: TGTGCCAGCAGTTTATCGGAAAGGAATGGCTACACCTTC
cdr3_aa: CASSLSERNGYTF

v_call: TRBV9
d_call: .
clone_size: .
cdr3_length: 14
j_call: TRBJ1-2
cdr3_nt: TGTGCCAGCAGCGTAGGCGGGAAAGACTATGGCTACACCTTC
cdr3_aa: CASSVGGKDYGYTF

v_call: TRBV25-1
d_call: TRBD1
clone_size: .
cdr3_length: 12
j_call: TRBJ1-1
cdr3_nt: TGTGCCAGCAGTGGAAACAGGGGTGAAGCTTTCTTT
cdr3_aa: CASSGNRGEAFF

v_call: TRBV5-6
d_call: .
clone_size: .
cdr3_length: 12
j_call: TRBJ2-1
cdr3_nt: TGTGCCAGCAGCTTATGGCTCTCTGAGCAGTTCTTC
cdr3_aa: CASSLWLSEQFF

v_call: TRBV5-1
d_call: .
clone_size: .
cdr3_length: 11
j_call: TRBJ2-7
cdr3_nt: TGCGCCAGCAGCTGGGGGGCCGAGCAGTACTTC
cdr3_aa: CASSWGAEQYF

v_call: TRBV9
d_call: TRBD1
clone_size: .
cdr3_length: 15
j_call: TRBJ1-5
cdr3_nt: TGTGCCAGCAGCCCGGGGACAGGGACGTATCAGCCCCAGCATTTT
cdr3_aa: CASSPGTGTYQPQHF

v_call: TRBV7-9
d_call: TRBD1
clone_size: .
cdr3_length: 13
j_call: TRBJ2-7
cdr3_nt: TGTGCCAGCAGCTCGACAGGGCGCTACGAGCAGTACTTC
cdr3_aa: CASSSTGRYEQYF

v_call: TRBV11-3
d_call: .
clone_size: .
cdr3_length: 14
j_call: TRBJ1-1
cdr3_nt: TGTGCCAGCAGCCCGTACCCCGGTGGAACTGAAGCTTTCTTT
cdr3_aa: CASSPYPGGTEAFF

v_call: TRBV15
d_call: TRBD1
clone_size: .
cdr3_length: 14
j_call: TRBJ1-6
cdr3_nt: TGTGCCACCAGCAGTGGGGACAGTAATTCACCCCTCCACTTT
cdr3_aa: CATSSGDSNSPLHF

v_call: TRBV29-1
d_call: .
clone_size: .
cdr3_length: 12
j_call: TRBJ1-1
cdr3_nt: TGCAGCGTGGCGGACGGGAACACTGAAGCTTTCTTT
cdr3_aa: CSVADGNTEAFF

v_call: TRBV18
d_call: .
clone_size: .
cdr3_length: 14
j_call: TRBJ2-3
cdr3_nt: TGTGCCAGCTCACCAACGGGGTACACAGATACGCAGTATTTT
cdr3_aa: CASSPTGYTDTQYF

v_call: TRBV7-9
d_call: .
clone_size: .
cdr3_length: 15
j_call: TRBJ2-4
cdr3_nt: TGTGCCAGCAGCTCAGGGGTAGGAGCCAAAAACATTCAGTACTTC
cdr3_aa: CASSSGVGAKNIQYF

v_call: TRBV10-2
d_call: TRBD1
clone_size: .
cdr3_length: 16
j_call: TRBJ1-4
cdr3_nt: TGCGCCAGCAGCGAAGTGGACACACAGGGGTATGAAAAACTGTTTTTT
cdr3_aa: CASSEVDTQGYEKLFF